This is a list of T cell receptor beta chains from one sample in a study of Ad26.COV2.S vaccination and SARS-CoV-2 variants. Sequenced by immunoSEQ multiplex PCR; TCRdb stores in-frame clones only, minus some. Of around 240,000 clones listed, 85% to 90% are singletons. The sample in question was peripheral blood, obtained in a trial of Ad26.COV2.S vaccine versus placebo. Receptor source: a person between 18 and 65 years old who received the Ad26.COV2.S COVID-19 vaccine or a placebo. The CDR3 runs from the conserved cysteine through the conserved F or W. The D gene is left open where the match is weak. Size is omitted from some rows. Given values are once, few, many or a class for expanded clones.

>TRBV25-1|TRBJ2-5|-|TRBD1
TGTGCCACCAAAGGGACAGGGAGAAAGACCCAGTACTTC
CATKGTGRKTQYF
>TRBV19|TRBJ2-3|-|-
TGTGCCAGTAGCATATGGACCGGGGGCCGCACAGATACGCAGTATTTT
CASSIWTGGRTDTQYF
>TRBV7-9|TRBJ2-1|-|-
TGTGCCAGCAGCTCTGGACTGGGTCAGAATGAGCAGTTCTTC
CASSSGLGQNEQFF
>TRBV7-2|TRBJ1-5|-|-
TGTGCCAGCAGCTTAGGGACCTCGGGCGTCGGTCAGCCCCAGCATTTT
CASSLGTSGVGQPQHF
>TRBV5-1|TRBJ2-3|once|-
TGCGCCAGCAGCTTGGATTCAGGGCCCACAGATACGCAGTATTTT
CASSLDSGPTDTQYF
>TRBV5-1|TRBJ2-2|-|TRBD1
TGCGCCAGCAGATTGGGAGATGCTCGGACAGGGGTCGACACCGGGGAGCTGTTTTTT
CASRLGDARTGVDTGELFF
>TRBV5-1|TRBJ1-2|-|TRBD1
TGCGCCAGCAGCGCTTGGACAGGTCCCGCGCGCTATGGCTACACCTTC
CASSAWTGPARYGYTF
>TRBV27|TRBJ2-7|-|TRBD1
TGTGCCAGCAGTTTGGCAGGGGGCGGCCGATCCTACGAGCAGTACTTC
CASSLAGGGRSYEQYF
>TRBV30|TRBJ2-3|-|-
TGTGCCTGGAGTTTAGGGCGGGTTGGAACAGATACGCAGTATTTT
CAWSLGRVGTDTQYF
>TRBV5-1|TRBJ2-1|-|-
TGCGCCAGCAGCTTGGGACAGGTTTTCAATGAGCAGTTCTTC
CASSLGQVFNEQFF
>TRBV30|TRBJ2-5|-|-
TGTGCCTGGAGTGGGGCTTCCTCAGGAGAGACCCAGTACTTC
CAWSGASSGETQYF
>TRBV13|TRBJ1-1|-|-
TGTGCCAGCAGCTTCGGGAAGGCAGGCACTGAAGCTTTCTTT
CASSFGKAGTEAFF
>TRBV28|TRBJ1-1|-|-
TGTGCCAGCAGTTTAGGGATGGAACACCCAAAAAGGAGAGCTTTCTTT
CASSLGMEHPKRRAFF
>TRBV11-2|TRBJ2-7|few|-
TGTGCCAGCAGCTTCGGGACGGTGACCTACGAGCAGTACTTC
CASSFGTVTYEQYF
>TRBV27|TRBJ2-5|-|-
TGTGCCAGCAGTTTTGCGGGGACGGTGGAGACCCAGTACTTC
CASSFAGTVETQYF
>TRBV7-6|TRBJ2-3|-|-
TGTGCCAGCAGCTTAGCGGGCGGGAGCACAGATACGCAGTATTTT
CASSLAGGSTDTQYF
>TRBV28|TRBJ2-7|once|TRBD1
TGTGCCGCATCTACCGGGACAGGGTTCGTGGCCTACGAGCAGTACTTC
CAASTGTGFVAYEQYF
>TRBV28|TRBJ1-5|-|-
TGTGCCAGCCGGACGGGAGATGAACAGCCCCAGCATTTT
CASRTGDEQPQHF
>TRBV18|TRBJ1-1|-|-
TGTGCCAGCTCCCAGATTAGCACTGAAGCTTTCTTT
CASSQISTEAFF
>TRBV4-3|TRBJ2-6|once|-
TGCGCCAGCAGCCAAGATACCGGGTCCGGGGCCAACGTCCTGACTTTC
CASSQDTGSGANVLTF
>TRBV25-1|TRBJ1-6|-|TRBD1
TGTGCCAGCCGGGGACAGCCGCGGGGGGCCCTCCACTTT
CASRGQPRGALHF
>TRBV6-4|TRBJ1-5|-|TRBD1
TGTGCCGACAACAGGGGTGATCAGCCCCAGCATTTT
CADNRGDQPQHF
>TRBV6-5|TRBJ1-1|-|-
TGTGCCAGCACCCGAGGGGATCTGACGAACACTGAAGCTTTCTTT
CASTRGDLTNTEAFF
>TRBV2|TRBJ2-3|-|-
TGTGCCAGCGGGTTAAAACGCACAGATACGCAGTATTTT
CASGLKRTDTQYF
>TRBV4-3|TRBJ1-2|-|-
TGCGCCAGCAGCGATGGGGCCGGGACGCCCTATGGCTACACCTTC
CASSDGAGTPYGYTF
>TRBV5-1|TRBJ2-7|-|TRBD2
TGCGCCAGCAGCCCGGGACTAAAATTAGGGCAGTACTTC
CASSPGLKLGQYF
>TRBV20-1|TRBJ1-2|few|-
TGCAGTGCTAGACGCGTCTATGGCTACACCTTC
CSARRVYGYTF
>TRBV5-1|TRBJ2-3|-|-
TGCGCCAGCAGCTTGAAAGATACGCAGTATTTT
CASSLKDTQYF